This T cell receptor beta chain is drawn from a study of CD8 T cells in ankylosing spondylitis. Broader study findings: Seven to nine highly homologous variants formed a TCR beta motif that appeared characteristic of ankylosing spondylitis blood. Earlier literature documents some of the motif variants in reactive arthritis synovial fluid and blood.

This CDR3 is built from 14 residues. The germline V and J ends were trimmed by 6 bases and 3 bases, with 17 bases remaining between them. The germline V gene encodes CDR1 DFQATT and CDR2 SNEGSKA (reference sequence). Library preparation for TCR beta used quantitative 5'-RACE with molecular barcodes. One entry per CDR3 protein, called by TCRdb with MiXCR from the 5' RACE reads. The profile shows some 800,000 distinct CDR3 sequences, about 10% of them singletons. As concerns this clonotype: The antigen remains unidentified.

V usage is TRBV20-1 and J usage is TRBJ1-2; tentatively, D is TRBD1 (5 bases). This TCR derives from a male donor with ankylosing spondylitis. The sample taken for sequencing was blood, either unsorted or a sorted T cell fraction (not recorded which). CDR3 residues: CSASHPGIDYGYTF. As DNA, the CDR3 is TGCAGTGCGAGCCACCCAGGGATAGACTATGGCTACACCTTC.